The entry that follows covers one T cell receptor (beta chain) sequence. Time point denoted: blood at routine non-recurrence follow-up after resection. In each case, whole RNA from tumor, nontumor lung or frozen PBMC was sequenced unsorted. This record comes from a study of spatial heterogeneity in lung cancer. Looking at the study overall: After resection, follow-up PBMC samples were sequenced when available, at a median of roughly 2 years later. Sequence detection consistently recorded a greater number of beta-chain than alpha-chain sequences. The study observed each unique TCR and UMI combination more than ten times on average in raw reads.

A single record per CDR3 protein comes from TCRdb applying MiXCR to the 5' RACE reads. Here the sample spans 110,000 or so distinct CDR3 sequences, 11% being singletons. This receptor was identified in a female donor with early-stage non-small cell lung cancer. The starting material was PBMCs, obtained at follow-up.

Written as DNA, the CDR3 is TGCGCCAGCAGCGCTAGCGGGAGGGCCGATGAGCAGTTCTTC. It is translated as CASSASGRADEQFF. The genes are TRBV5-1 and TRBJ2-1; 12 bases are shared with TRBD2. This CDR3 spans 14 amino acids. Germline lookup yields CDR1 SGHRS and CDR2 YFSETQ. V lost 4 bases and J lost 8; bases outside the gene matches: 4.